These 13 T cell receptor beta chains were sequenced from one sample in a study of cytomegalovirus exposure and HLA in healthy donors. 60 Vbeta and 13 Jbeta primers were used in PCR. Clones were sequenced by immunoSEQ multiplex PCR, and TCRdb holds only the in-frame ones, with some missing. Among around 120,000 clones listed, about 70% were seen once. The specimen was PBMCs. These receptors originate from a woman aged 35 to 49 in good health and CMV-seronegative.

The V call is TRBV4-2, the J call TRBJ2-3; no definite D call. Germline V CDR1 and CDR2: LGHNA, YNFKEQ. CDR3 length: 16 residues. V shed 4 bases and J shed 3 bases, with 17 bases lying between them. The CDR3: CASSPMVGSLTDTQYF. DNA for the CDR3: TGTGCCAGCAGCCCGATGGTAGGTAGCCTAACAGATACGCAGTATTTT.

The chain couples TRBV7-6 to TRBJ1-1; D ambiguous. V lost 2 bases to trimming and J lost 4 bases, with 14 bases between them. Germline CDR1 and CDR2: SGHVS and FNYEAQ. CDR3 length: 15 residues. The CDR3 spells CASSLNLGRPTEAFF. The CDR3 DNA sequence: TGTGCCAGCAGCTTAAATCTCGGCAGGCCCACTGAAGCTTTCTTT.

CDR3 sequence: CAPYPYSGGASGANVLTF. As DNA, the CDR3 is TGTGCCCCATACCCATACTCAGGGGGCGCGTCAGGGGCCAACGTCCTGACTTTC. This chain uses TRBV25-1 with TRBJ2-6; 8 bases are a match to TRBD1. Trimming cost V 11 bases and J 4 bases; bases outside gene matches: 19. Germline V gives CDR1 MGHDK, CDR2 SYGVNS. This CDR3 is built from 18 residues.

CDR3 loop: CASSPPSGVGETQYF. Here the CDR3 DNA reads TGTGCCAGCAGCCCTCCTAGCGGGGTAGGGGAGACCCAGTACTTC. The rearrangement joins TRBV7-9 to TRBJ2-5; 9 bases are a match to TRBD2. CDR1 and CDR2 from the germline V gene are SEHNR and FQNEAQ (reference sequence). V lost 5 bases and J lost 5; bases outside the gene matches: 9. The CDR3 has 15 amino acids. The variable domain in full, completed from reference TRBV7-9 and TRBJ2-5, reads DTGVSQNPRHKITKRGQNVTFRCDPISEHNRLYWYRQTLGQGPEFLTYFQNEAQLEKSRLLSDRFSAERPKGSFSTLEIQRTEQGDSAMYLCASSPPSGVGETQYFGPGTRLLVL.

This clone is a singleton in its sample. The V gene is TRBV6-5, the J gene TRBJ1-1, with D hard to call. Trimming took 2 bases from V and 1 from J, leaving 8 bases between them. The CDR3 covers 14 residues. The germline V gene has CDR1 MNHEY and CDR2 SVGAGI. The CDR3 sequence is CASSYASKNTEAFF. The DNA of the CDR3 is TGTGCCAGCAGTTACGCGTCCAAGAACACTGAAGCTTTCTTT.

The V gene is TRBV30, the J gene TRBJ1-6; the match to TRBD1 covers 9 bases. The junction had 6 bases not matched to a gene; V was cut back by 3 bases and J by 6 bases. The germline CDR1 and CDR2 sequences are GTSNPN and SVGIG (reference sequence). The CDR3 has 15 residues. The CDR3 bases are TGTGCCTGGAGGGCCGGGACAGGGACTAATTCACCCCTCCACTTT. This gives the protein CAWRAGTGTNSPLHF.

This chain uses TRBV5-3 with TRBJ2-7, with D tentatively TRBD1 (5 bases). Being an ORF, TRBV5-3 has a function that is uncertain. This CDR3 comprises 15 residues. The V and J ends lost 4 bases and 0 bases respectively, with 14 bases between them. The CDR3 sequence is CARSVRQTISYEQYF. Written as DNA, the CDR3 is TGTGCCAGAAGCGTCCGACAGACGATCTCCTACGAGCAGTACTTC.

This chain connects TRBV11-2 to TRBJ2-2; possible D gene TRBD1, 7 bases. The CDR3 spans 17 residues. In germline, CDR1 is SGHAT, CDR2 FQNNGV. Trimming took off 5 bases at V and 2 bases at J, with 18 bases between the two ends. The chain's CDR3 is CASSRGQTGANTGELFF. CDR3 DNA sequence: TGTGCCAGCAGCAGGGGGCAGACGGGGGCCAACACCGGGGAGCTGTTTTTT.

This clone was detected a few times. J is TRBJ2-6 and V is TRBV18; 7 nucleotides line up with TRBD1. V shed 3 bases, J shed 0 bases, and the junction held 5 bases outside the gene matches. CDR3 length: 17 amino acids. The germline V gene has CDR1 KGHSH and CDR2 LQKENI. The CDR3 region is CASSPTGQGSGANVLTF. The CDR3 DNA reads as TGTGCCAGCTCACCGACAGGGCAGGGCTCTGGGGCCAACGTCCTGACTTTC. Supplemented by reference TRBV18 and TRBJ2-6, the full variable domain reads NAGVMQNPRHLVRRRGQEARLRCSPMKGHSHVYWYRQLPEEGLKFMVYLQKENIIDESGMPKERFSAEFPKEGPSILRIQQVVRGDSAAYFCASSPTGQGSGANVLTFGAGSRLTVL.

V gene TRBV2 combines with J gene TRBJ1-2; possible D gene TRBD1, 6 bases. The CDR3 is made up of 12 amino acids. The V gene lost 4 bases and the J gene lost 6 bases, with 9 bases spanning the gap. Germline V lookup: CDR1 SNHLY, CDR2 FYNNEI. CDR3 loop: CASSAQGNGYTF. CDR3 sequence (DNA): TGTGCCAGCAGTGCACAGGGAAATGGCTACACCTTC. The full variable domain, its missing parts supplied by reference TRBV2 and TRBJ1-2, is EPEVTQTPSHQVTQMGQEVILRCVPISNHLYFYWYRQILGQKVEFLVSFYNNEISEKSEIFDDQFSVERPDGSNFTLKIRSTKLEDSAMYFCASSAQGNGYTFGSGTRLTVV.

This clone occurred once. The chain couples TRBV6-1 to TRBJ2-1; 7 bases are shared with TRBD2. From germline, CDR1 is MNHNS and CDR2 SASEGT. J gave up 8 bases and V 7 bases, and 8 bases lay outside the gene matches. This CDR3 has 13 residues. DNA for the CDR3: TGTGCCAGCACCGGGACTACCTTCTATGAGCAGTTCTTC. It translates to CASTGTTFYEQFF.

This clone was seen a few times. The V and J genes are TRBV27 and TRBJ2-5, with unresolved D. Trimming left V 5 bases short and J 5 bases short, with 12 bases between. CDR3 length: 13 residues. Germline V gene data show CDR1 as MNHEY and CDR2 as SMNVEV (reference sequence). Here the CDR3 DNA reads TGTGCCAGCAGTACCGGTGCCGTCGAGACCCAGTACTTC. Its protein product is CASSTGAVETQYF.

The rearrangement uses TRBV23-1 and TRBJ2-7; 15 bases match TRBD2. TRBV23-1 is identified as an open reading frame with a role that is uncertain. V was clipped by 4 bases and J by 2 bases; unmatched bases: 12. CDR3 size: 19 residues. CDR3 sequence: CASSPARTSGRARTYEQYF. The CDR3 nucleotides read TGCGCCAGCAGTCCCGCCCGGACTAGCGGGAGGGCGAGGACCTACGAGCAGTACTTC.